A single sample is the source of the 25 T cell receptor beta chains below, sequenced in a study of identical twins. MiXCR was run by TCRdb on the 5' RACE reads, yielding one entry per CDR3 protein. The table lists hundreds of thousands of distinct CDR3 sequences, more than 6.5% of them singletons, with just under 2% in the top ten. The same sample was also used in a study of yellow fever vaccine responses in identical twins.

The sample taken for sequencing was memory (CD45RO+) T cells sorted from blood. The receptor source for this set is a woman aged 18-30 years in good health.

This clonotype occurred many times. The CDR3: CSVPGLAGHNIQYF. As DNA, the CDR3 is TGCAGCGTTCCGGGACTAGCGGGCCATAACATTCAGTACTTC. The V and J genes are TRBV29-1 and TRBJ2-4; 12 positions match TRBD2. Germline trimming cut 5 bases from V and 7 bases from J; bases unmatched to any gene: 6. Germline assignment: CDR1 SQVTM and CDR2 ANQGSEA. The CDR3 totals 14 residues.

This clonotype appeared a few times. The CDR3 reads CASSYGQGRANYGYTF. CDR3 coding DNA: TGTGCCAGCAGTTACGGACAGGGTCGAGCTAACTATGGCTACACCTTC. The genes are TRBV27 and TRBJ1-2; TRBD1 aligns across 8 bases. Germline V gene sequence: CDR1 MNHEY, CDR2 SMNVEV (reference sequence). Trimming removed 4 bases from V and 0 bases from J; junction bases left unmatched: 7. The CDR3 is 16 amino acids.

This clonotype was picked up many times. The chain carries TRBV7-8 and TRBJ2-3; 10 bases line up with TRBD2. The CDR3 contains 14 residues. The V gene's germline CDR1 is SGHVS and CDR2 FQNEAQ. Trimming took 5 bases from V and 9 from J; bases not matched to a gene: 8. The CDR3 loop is CASSARPGLATQYF. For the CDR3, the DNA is TGTGCCAGCAGCGCACGACCGGGACTAGCGACGCAGTATTTT.

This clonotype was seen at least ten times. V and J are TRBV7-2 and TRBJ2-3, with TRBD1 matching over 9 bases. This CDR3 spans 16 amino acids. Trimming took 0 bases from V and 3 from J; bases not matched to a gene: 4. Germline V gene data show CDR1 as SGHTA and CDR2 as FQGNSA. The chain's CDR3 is CASSLAPGTGTDTQYF. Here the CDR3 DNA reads TGTGCCAGCAGCTTAGCGCCCGGGACAGGGACAGATACGCAGTATTTT.

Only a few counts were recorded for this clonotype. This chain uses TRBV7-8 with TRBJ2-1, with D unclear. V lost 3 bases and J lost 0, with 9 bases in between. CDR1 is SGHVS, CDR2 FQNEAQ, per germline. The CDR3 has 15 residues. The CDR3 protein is CASSFPASSYNEQFF. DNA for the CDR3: TGTGCCAGCAGCTTCCCTGCTAGCTCCTACAATGAGCAGTTCTTC.

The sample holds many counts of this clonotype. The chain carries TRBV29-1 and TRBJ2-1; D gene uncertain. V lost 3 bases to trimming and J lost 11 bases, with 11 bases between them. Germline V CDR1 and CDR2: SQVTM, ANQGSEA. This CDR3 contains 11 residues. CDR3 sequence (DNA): TGCAGCGTTGATCATTTCGAGAAGCAGTTCTTC. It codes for CSVDHFEKQFF.

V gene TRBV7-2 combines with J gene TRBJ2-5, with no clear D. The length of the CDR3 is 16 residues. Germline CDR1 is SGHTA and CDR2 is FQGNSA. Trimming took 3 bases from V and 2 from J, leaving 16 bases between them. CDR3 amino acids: CASSFVWSPYQETQYF. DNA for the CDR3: TGTGCCAGCAGCTTTGTTTGGTCCCCATATCAAGAGACCCAGTACTTC.

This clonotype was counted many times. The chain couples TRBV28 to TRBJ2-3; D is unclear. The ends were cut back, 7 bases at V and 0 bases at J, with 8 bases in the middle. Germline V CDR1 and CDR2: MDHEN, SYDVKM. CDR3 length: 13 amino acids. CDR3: CASKVPSTDTQYF. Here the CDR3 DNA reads TGTGCCAGCAAGGTCCCTAGCACAGATACGCAGTATTTT.

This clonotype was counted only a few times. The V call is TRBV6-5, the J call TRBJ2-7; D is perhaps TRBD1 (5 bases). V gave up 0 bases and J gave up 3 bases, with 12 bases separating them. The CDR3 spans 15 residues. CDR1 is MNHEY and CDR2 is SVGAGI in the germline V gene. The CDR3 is CASSYSSGNSYEQYF. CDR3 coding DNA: TGTGCCAGCAGTTACTCCTCAGGGAACAGCTACGAGCAGTACTTC.

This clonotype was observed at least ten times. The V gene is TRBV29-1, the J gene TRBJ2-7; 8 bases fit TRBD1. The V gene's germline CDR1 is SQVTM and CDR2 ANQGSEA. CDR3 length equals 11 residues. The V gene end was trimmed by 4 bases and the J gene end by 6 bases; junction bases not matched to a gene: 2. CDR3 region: CSVVTGVEQYF. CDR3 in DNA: TGCAGCGTTGTGACAGGGGTCGAGCAGTACTTC.

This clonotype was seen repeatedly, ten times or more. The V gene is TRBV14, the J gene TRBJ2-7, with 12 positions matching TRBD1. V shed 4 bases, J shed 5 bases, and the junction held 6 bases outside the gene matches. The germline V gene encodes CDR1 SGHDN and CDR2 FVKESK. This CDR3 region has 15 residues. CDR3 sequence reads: CASSPGTGGYDEQYF. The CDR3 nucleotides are TGTGCCAGCAGCCCGGGGACAGGGGGCTATGACGAGCAGTACTTC.

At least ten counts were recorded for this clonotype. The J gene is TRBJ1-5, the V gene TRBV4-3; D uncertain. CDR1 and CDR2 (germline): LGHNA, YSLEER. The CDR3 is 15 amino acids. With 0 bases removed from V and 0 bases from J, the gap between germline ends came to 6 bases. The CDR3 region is CASSQDAGSNQPQHF. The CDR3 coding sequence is TGCGCCAGCAGCCAAGATGCAGGTAGCAATCAGCCCCAGCATTTT.

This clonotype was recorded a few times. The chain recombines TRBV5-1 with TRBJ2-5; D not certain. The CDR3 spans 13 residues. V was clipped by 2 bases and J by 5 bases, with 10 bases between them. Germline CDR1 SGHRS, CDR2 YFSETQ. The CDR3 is CASSLDPSETQYF. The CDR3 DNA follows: TGCGCCAGCAGCTTAGACCCATCGGAGACCCAGTACTTC.

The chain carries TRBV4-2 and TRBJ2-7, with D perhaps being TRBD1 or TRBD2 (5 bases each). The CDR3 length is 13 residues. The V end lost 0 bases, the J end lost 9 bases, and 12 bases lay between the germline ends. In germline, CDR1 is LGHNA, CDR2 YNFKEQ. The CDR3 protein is CASSQDMGTGQYF. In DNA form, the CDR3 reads TGTGCCAGCAGCCAAGATATGGGGACGGGGCAGTACTTC.

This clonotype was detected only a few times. CDR3 nucleotides: TGCAGTGCTTACCGGGGGGTTGCGGGTCCAGATACGCAGTATTTT. This translates into CSAYRGVAGPDTQYF. The chain couples TRBV20-1 to TRBJ2-3, with 7 bases lining up with TRBD2. Losses at the gene ends were 5 bases for V and 4 bases for J; bases not matched to a gene: 12. Germline CDR1 reads DFQATT; CDR2 reads SNEGSKA (reference sequence). This CDR3 spans 15 amino acids.

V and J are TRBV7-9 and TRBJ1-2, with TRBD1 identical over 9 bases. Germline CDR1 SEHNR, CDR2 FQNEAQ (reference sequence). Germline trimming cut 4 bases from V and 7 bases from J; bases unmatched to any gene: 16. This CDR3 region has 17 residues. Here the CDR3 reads CASSSLRDRVGSGGYTF. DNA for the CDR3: TGTGCCAGCAGCTCCCTGAGGGACAGGGTGGGAAGCGGTGGCTACACCTTC. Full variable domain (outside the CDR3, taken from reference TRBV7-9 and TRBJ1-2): DTGVSQNPRHKITKRGQNVTFRCDPISEHNRLYWYRQTLGQGPEFLTYFQNEAQLEKSRLLSDRFSAERPKGSFSTLEIQRTEQGDSAMYLCASSSLRDRVGSGGYTFGSGTRLTVV.

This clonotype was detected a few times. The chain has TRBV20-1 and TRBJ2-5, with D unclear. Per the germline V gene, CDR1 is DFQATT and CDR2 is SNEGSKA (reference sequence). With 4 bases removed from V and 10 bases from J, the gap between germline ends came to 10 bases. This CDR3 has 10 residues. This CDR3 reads CSAKFEDQYF. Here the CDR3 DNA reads TGCAGTGCTAAGTTTGAAGACCAGTACTTC.

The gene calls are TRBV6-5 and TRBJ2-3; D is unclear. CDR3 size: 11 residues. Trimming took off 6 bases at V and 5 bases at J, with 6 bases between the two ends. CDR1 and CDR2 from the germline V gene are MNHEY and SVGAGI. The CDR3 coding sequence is TGTGCCAGCAGGGAATTAGATACGCAGTATTTT. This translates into CASRELDTQYF.

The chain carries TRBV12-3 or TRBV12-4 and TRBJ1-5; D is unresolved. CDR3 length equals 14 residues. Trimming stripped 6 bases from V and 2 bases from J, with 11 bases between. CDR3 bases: TGTGCCAGCAGGTGGCAGGCGGGCAATCAGCCCCAGCATTTT. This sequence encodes CASRWQAGNQPQHF.

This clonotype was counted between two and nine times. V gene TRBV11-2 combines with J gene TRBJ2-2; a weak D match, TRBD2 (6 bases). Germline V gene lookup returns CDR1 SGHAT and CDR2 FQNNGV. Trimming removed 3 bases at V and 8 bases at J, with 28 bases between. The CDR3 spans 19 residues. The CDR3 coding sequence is TGTGCCAGCAGCTTTTCTAACGCCGGGTTCGCGGGAACGAAAGGGGAGCTGTTTTTT. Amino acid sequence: CASSFSNAGFAGTKGELFF.

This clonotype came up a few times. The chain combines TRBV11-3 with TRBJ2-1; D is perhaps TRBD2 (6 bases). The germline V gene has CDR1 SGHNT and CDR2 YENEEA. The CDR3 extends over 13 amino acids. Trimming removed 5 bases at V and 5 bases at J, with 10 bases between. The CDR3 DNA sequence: TGTGCCAGCAGCCGGACTACTAACAATGAGCAGTTCTTC. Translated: CASSRTTNNEQFF.

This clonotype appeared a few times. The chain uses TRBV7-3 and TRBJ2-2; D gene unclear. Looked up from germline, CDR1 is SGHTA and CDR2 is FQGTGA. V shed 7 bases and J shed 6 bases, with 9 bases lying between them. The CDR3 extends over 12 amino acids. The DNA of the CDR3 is TGTGCCAGCACCATAAATTCCGGGGAGCTGTTTTTT. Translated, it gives CASTINSGELFF.

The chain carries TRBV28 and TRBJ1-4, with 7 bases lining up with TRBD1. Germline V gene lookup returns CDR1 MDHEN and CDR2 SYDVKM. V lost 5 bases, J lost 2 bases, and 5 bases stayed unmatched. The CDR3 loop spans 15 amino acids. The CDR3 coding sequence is TGTGCCAGCAGTATAAAACAGGGGACTAATGAAAAACTGTTTTTT. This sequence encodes CASSIKQGTNEKLFF. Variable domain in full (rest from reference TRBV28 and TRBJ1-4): DVKVTQSSRYLVKRTGEKVFLECVQDMDHENMFWYRQDPGLGLRLIYFSYDVKMKEKGDIPEGYSVSREKKERFSLILESASTNQTSMYLCASSIKQGTNEKLFFGSGTQLSVL.

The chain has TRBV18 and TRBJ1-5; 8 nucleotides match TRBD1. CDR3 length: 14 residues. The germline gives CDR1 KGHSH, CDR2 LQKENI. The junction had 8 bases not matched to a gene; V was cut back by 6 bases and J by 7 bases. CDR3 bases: TGTGCCAGCTCGGCCGGACAGGGAGGCCAGCCCCAGCATTTT. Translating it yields CASSAGQGGQPQHF.

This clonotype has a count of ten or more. CDR3 region: CASSFQLERESLAGELFF. CDR3 nucleotide sequence: TGCGCCAGCAGCTTTCAACTTGAGCGGGAGTCTTTAGCCGGGGAGCTGTTTTTT. The V gene is TRBV5-1, the J gene TRBJ2-2; 8 nucleotides line up with TRBD2. Germline V gene data show CDR1 as SGHRS and CDR2 as YFSETQ. Trimming cost V 2 bases and J 6 bases; bases outside gene matches: 15. The CDR3 is 18 amino acids.